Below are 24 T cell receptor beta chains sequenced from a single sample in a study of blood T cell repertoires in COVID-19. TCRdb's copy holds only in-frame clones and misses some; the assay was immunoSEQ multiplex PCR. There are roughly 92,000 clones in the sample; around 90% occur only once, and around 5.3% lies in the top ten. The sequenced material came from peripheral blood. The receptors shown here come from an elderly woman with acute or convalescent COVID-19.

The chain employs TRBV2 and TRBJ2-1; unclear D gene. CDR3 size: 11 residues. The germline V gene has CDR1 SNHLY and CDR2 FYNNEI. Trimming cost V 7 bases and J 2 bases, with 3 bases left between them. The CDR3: CASTTYNEQFF. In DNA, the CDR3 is TGTGCCAGCACCACCTACAATGAGCAGTTCTTC.

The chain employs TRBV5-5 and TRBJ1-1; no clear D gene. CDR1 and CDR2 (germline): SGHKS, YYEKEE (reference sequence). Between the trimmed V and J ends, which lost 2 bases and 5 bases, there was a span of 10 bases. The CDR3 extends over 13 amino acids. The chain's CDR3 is CASSFSSSTEAFF. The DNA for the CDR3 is TGTGCCAGCAGCTTTTCTTCTTCGACTGAAGCTTTCTTT.

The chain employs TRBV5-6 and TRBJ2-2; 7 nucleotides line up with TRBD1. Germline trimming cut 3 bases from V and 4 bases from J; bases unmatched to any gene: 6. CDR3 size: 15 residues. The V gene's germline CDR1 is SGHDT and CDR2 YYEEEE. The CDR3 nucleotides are TGTGCCAGCAGCTCAATGACAGGGCCCACCGGGGAGCTGTTTTTT. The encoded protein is CASSSMTGPTGELFF.

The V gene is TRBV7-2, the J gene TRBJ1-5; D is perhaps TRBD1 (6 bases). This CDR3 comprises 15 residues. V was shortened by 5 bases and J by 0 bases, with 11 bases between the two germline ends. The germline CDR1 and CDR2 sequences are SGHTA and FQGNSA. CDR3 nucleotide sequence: TGTGCCAGCAGCACCACAGGGACTAGCAATCAGCCCCAGCATTTT. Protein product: CASSTTGTSNQPQHF. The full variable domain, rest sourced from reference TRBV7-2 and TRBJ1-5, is GAGVSQSPSNKVTEKGKDVELRCDPISGHTALYWYRQSLGQGLEFLIYFQGNSAPDKSGLPSDRFSAERTGGSVSTLTIQRTQQEDSAVYLCASSTTGTSNQPQHFGDGTRLSIL.

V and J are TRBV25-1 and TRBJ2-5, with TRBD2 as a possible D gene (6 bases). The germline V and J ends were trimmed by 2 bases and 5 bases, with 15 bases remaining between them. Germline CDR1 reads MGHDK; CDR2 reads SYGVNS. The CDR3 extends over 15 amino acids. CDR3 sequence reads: CASSEGTPTSETQYF. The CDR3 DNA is TGTGCCAGCAGTGAAGGGACTCCAACTTCCGAGACCCAGTACTTC.

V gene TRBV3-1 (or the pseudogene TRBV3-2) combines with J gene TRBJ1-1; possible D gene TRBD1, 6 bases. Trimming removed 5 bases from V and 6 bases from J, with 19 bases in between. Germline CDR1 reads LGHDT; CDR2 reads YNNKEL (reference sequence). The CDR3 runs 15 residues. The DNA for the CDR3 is TGTGCCAGCAGCACCCGGGACCCAGGGGTCTCTGAAGCTTTCTTT. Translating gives CASSTRDPGVSEAFF.

The CDR3 DNA reads TGTGCCAGTAGTATCACGGCGGATAGCTCCTACGAGCAGTACTTC. This translates into CASSITADSSYEQYF. This chain joins TRBV19 and TRBJ2-7; D unresolved. Germline V gene data show CDR1 as LNHDA and CDR2 as SQIVND (reference sequence). The CDR3 length is 15 residues. V was pared by 3 bases and J by 0 bases, with 12 bases between.

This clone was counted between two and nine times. CDR3 nucleotide sequence: TGTGCCAGCAGCTTACAGGCCCAGTCGGGGGAGACCCAGTACTTC. As protein: CASSLQAQSGETQYF. The chain combines TRBV7-2 with TRBJ2-5, with a possible D match to TRBD2 (5 bases). Germline V gene lookup returns CDR1 SGHTA and CDR2 FQGNSA. Trimming shortened V by 2 bases and J by 5 bases, and 15 bases separated the two germline ends. This CDR3 is built from 15 residues.

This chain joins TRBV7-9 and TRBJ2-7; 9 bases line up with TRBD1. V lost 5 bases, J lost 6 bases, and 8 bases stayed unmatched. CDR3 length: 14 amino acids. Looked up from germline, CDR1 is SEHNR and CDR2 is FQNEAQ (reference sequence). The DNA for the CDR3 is TGTGCCAGCAGCCACCGGGACAGGGTGGGCGAGCAGTACTTC. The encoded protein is CASSHRDRVGEQYF. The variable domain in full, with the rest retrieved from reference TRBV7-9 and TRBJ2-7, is DTGVSQNPRHKITKRGQNVTFRCDPISEHNRLYWYRQTLGQGPEFLTYFQNEAQLEKSRLLSDRFSAERPKGSFSTLEIQRTEQGDSAMYLCASSHRDRVGEQYFGPGTRLTVT.

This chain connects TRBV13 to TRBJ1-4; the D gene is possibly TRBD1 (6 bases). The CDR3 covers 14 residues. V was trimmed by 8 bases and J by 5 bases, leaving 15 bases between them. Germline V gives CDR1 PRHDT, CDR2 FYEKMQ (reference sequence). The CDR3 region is CASASQGGNEKLFF. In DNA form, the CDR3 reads TGTGCCAGCGCGTCACAGGGTGGGAATGAAAAACTGTTTTTT.

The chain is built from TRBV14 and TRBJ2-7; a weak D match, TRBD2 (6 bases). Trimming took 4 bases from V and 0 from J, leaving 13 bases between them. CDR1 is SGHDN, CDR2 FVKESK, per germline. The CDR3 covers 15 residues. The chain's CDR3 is CASSRSGGSSYEQYF. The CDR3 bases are TGTGCCAGCAGCCGGTCCGGGGGTTCCTCCTACGAGCAGTACTTC.

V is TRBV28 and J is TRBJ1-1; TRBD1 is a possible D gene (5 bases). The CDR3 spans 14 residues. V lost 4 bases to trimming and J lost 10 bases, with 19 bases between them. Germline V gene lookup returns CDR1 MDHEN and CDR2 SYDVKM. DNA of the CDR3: TGTGCCAGCAGTTCCGTCGGGGGAGGGGCGGGAGCTTTCTTT. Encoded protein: CASSSVGGGAGAFF.

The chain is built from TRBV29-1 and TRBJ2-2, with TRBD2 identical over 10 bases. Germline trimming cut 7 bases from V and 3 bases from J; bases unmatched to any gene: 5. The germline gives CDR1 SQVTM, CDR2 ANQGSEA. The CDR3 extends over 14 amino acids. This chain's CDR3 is CSARLAGHTGELFF. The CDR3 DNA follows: TGCAGCGCCCGACTAGCGGGTCACACCGGGGAGCTGTTTTTT.

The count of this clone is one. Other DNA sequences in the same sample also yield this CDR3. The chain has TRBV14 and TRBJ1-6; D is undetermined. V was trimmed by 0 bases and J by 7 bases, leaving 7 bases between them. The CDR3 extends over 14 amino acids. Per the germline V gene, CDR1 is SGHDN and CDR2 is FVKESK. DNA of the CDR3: TGTGCCAGCAGCCAAGAAGCAGGAAATTCACCCCTCCACTTT. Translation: CASSQEAGNSPLHF.

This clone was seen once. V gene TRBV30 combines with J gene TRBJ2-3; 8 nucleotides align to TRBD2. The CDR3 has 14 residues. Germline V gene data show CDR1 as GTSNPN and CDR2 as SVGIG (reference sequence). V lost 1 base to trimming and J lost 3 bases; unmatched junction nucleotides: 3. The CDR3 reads CAWSDSGGTDTQYF. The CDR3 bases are TGTGCCTGGAGTGACAGCGGGGGAACAGATACGCAGTATTTT.

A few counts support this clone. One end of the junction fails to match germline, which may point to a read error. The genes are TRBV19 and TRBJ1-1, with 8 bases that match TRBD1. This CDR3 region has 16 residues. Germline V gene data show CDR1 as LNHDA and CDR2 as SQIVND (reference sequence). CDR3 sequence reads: CASSFRQGPWNSEAFF. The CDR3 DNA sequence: TGTGCCAGTAGTTTCCGACAGGGGCCGTGGAACTCTGAAGCTTTCTTT.

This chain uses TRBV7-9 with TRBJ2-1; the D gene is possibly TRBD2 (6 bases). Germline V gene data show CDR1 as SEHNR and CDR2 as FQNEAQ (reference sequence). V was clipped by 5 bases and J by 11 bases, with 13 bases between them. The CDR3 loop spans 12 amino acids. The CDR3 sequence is CASSQSAGKQFF. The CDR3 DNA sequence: TGTGCCAGCAGCCAATCGGCGGGAAAGCAGTTCTTC.

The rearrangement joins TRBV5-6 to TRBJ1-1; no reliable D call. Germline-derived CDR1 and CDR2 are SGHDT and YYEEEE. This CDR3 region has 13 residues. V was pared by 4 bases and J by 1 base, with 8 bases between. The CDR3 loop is CASSPYTNTEAFF. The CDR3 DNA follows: TGTGCCAGCAGCCCGTACACGAACACTGAAGCTTTCTTT.

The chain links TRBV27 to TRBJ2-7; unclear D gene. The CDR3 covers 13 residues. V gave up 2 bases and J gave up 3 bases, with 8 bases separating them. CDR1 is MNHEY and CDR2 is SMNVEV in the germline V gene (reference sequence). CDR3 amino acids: CASSLTAGYEQYF. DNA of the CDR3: TGTGCCAGCAGTTTAACAGCAGGCTACGAGCAGTACTTC.

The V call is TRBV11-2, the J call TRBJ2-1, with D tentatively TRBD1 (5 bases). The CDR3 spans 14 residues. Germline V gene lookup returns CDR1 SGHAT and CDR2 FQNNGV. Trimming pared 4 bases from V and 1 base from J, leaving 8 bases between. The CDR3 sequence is CASSSGRSYNEQFF. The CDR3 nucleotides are TGTGCCAGCAGCTCAGGGCGTTCCTACAATGAGCAGTTCTTC. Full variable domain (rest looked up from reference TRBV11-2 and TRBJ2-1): EAGVAQSPRYKIIEKRQSVAFWCNPISGHATLYWYQQILGQGPKLLIQFQNNGVVDDSQLPKDRFSAERLKGVDSTLKIQPAKLEDSAVYLCASSSGRSYNEQFFGPGTRLTVL.

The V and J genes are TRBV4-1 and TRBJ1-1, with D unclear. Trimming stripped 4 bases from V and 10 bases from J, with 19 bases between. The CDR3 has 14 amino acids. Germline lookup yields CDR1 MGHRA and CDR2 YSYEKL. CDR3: CASSPPTTRMGAFF. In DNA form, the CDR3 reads TGCGCCAGCAGCCCCCCCACCACGCGGATGGGAGCTTTCTTT.

CDR3 amino acids: CASSNIPGLAGTKPGGSYNEQFF. The CDR3 DNA is TGTGCCAGCAGCAACATTCCGGGACTAGCGGGAACCAAACCCGGGGGCTCCTACAATGAGCAGTTCTTC. The rearrangement links TRBV21-1 to TRBJ2-1; TRBD2, the table's D call, lacks a check against the DNA. TRBV21-1 has pseudogene status. There are 23 residues in the CDR3.

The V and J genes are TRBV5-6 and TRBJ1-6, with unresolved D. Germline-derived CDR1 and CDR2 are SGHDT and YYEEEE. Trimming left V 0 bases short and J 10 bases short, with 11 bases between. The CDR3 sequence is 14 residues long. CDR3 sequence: CASSLERGNSPLHF. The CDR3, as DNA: TGTGCCAGCAGCTTGGAGAGAGGGAACTCACCCCTCCACTTT.

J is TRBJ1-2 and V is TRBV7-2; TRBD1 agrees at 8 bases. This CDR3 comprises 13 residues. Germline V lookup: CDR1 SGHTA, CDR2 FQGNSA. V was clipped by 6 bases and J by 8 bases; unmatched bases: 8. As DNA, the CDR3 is TGTGCCAGCAGGCCTACAGGGGGAAAGGGCTACACCTTC. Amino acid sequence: CASRPTGGKGYTF.